This T cell receptor (beta chain) derives from a study of blood T cell repertoires in COVID-19. Study-level background: Researchers got acute and convalescent COVID-19 samples from the United States, Italy and Spain. Sample material is recorded as cDNA or gDNA derived from T cells, B-cell-depleted T cells, or PBMCs.

The germline V and J ends were trimmed by 5 bases and 5 bases, with 10 bases remaining between them. This CDR3 region has 13 residues. Germline V gene sequence: CDR1 LNHDA, CDR2 SQIVND (reference sequence). Authors' processing steps: Cell counts per sample came from amplifying reference gene primers. Libraries were prepared by immunoSEQ multiplex PCR; TCRdb keeps only in-frame clonotypes and omits some of them. V, J and clone size were drawn from that table, and D and trimming were deduced from the DNA. Among hundreds of thousands of clones listed, approximately 90% were seen once. This rearrangement joins TRBV19 to TRBJ1-5; D may be TRBD1 (5 bases). The specimen was peripheral blood. This clonotype was obtained from a woman in her forties who had recovered from COVID-19. Here the CDR3 reads CASSQGIDQPQHF. The CDR3 DNA is TGTGCCAGTAGTCAGGGAATTGATCAGCCCCAGCATTTT.